In this sample, the clone carrying this T cell receptor beta chain turned up a few times. Its target is unknown. This specimen comes from a study of beta chain features in type 1 diabetes. General study results and limits: Patients' naive, central memory and Treg TCRB repertoires seemed closer to one another than those of healthy donors. TCRB CDR3s from Type 1 diabetes patients were moderately but significantly shorter in all four CD4+ subsets. VDJ junctions from patients with type 1 diabetes contained fewer insertions and more deletions.

Investigators reverse transcribed all isolated RNA, so they sequenced expressed TCRB transcripts. About 3.57 million reads were obtained on average from naive, central memory and regulatory T cell samples. The data were produced by immunoSEQ multiplex PCR, yet TCRdb's version contains in-frame clones alone and is incomplete. Of approximately 150,000 clones listed, more than 10% are singletons. A sort by CD45RO/CCR7/CD25/CD127/CD95/CD27 yielded CD4+ naive, central memory, regulatory and stem cell-like memory cells. The CDR3 has 14 amino acids. From germline, CDR1 is SGHVS and CDR2 FNYEAQ. The germline V and J ends were trimmed by 5 bases and 5 bases, with 12 bases remaining between them.

The TCR comes from a man between 18 and 35 years old with type 1 diabetes. The rearrangement joins TRBV7-6 to TRBJ1-4; the D gene is possibly TRBD1 (6 bases). Sequencing was carried out using central memory CD4+ T cells from blood. The CDR3 protein is CASSRETGNEKLFF. The CDR3 DNA reads as TGTGCCAGCAGCCGAGAAACAGGGAATGAAAAACTGTTTTTT.